This record concerns one T cell receptor (beta chain) sequence. The repertoire was sequenced with immunoSEQ multiplex PCR; TCRdb's copy has only in-frame clones and lacks some. The table records 35,000 or so clones, about nine tenths of them present only once. The sample is drawn from a study of T cell changes during pregnancy in multiple sclerosis. V gave up 6 bases and J gave up 4 bases; unmatched junction bases: 18. CDR1 and CDR2 from the germline V gene are SEHNR and FQNEAQ (reference sequence). CDR3 length: 19 amino acids. This chain joins TRBV7-9 and TRBJ2-5; TRBD2 matches at 12 bases. Specimen: CD4+ T cells from peripheral blood mononuclear cells, collected before pregnancy. The sequence came from a female donor with multiple sclerosis, enrolled in a pregnancy study. This CDR3 reads CASRRAGEGLAGKVETQYF. The CDR3 DNA sequence: TGTGCCAGCAGGCGTGCGGGGGAAGGACTAGCGGGAAAAGTAGAGACCCAGTACTTC.